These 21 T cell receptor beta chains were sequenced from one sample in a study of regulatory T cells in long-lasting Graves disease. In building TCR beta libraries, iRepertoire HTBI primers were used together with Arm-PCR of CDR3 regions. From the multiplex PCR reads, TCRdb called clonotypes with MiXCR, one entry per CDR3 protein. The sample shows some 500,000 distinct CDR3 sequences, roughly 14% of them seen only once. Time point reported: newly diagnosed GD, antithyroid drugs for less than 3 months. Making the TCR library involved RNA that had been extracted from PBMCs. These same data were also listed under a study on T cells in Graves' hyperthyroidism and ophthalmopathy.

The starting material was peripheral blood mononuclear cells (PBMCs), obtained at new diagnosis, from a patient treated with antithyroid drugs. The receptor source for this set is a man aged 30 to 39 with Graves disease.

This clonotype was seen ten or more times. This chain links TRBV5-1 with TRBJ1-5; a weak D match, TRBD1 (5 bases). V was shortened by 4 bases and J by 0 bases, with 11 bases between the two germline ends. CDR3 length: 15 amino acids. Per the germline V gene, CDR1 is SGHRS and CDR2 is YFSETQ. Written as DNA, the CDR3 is TGCGCCAGCAGCCCCCTGGGACTTAGCAATCAGCCCCAGCATTTT. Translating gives CASSPLGLSNQPQHF.

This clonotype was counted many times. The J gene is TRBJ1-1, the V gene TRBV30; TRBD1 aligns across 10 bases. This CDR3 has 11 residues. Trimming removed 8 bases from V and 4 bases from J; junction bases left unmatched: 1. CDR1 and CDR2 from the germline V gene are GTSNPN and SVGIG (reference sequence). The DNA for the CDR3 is TGTGCCGGACAGGGGGGCACTGAAGCTTTCTTT. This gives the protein CAGQGGTEAFF. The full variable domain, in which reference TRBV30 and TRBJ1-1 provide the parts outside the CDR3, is SQTIHQWPATLVQPVGSPLSLECTVEGTSNPNLYWYRQAAGRGLQLLFYSVGIGQISSEVPQNLSASRPQDRQFILSSKKLLLSDSGFYLCAGQGGTEAFFGQGTRLTVV.

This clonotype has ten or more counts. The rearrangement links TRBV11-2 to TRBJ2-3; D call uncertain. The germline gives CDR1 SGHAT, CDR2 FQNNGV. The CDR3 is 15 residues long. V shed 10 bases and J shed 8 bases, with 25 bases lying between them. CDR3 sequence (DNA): TGTGCCACCTTAGCCTTTAAAGTCTTGGGTGGTACGCAGTATTTT. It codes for CATLAFKVLGGTQYF.

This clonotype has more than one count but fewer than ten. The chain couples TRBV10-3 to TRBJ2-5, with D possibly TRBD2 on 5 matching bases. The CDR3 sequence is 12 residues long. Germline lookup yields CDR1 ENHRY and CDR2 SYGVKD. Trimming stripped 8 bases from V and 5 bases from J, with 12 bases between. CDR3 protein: CAIRDTGETQYF. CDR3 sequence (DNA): TGTGCCATCCGAGATACGGGGGAGACCCAGTACTTC.

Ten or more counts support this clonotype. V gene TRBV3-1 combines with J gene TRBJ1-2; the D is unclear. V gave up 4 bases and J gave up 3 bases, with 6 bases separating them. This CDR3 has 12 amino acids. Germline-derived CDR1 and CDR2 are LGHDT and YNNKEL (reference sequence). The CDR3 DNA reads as TGTGCCAGCAGCCCTGGGGACTATGGCTACACCTTC. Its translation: CASSPGDYGYTF.

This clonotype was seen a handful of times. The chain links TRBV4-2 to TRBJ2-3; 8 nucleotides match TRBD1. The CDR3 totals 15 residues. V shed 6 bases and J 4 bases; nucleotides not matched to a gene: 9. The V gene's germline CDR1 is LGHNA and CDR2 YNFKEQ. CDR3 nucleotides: TGTGCCAGCAGAGGACAGGGAAGGAGTGCAGATACGCAGTATTTT. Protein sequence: CASRGQGRSADTQYF.

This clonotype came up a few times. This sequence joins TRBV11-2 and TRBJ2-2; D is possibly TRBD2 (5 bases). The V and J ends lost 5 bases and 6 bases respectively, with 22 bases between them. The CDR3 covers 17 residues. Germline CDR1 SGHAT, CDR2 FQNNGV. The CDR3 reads CASSHPTRQRVPGELFF. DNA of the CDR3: TGTGCCAGCAGCCACCCCACCCGTCAGAGGGTCCCCGGGGAGCTGTTTTTT.

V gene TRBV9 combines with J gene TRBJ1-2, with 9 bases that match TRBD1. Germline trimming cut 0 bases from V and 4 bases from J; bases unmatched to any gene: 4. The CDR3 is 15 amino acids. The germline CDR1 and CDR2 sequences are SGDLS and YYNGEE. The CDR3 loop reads CASSVGGQGSYGYTF. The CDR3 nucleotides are TGTGCCAGCAGCGTAGGTGGACAGGGGTCCTATGGCTACACCTTC.

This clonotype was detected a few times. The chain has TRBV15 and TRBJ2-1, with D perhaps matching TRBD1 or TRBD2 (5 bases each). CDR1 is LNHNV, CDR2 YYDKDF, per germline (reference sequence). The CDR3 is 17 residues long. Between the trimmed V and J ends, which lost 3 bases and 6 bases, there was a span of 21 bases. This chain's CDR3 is CATSSGLEPSGTNEQFF. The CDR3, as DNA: TGTGCCACCAGCAGCGGATTGGAACCCTCTGGGACCAATGAGCAGTTCTTC.

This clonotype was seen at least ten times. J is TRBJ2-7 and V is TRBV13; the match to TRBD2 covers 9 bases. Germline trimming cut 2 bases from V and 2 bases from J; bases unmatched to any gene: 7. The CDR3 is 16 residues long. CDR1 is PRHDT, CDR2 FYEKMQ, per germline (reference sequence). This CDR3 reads CASSLLTSGHTYEQYF. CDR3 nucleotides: TGTGCCAGCAGCTTACTGACTAGCGGTCATACCTACGAGCAGTACTTC.

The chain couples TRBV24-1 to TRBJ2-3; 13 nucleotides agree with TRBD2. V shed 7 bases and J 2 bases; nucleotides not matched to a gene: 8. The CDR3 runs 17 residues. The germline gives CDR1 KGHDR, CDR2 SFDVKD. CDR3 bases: TGTGCCACCAGCGGGGGACTAGCGGGGCCCTTCACAGATACGCAGTATTTT. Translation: CATSGGLAGPFTDTQYF.

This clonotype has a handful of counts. The CDR3 region has the DNA TGCAGCGCCCTTGGTACTATAGCGGGAATTTACGAGCAGTACTTC. Protein product: CSALGTIAGIYEQYF. V is TRBV29-1 and J is TRBJ2-7; 8 positions agree with TRBD2. Trimming took 7 bases from V and 4 from J; bases not matched to a gene: 15. The CDR3 loop spans 15 amino acids. Germline lookup yields CDR1 SQVTM and CDR2 ANQGSEA.

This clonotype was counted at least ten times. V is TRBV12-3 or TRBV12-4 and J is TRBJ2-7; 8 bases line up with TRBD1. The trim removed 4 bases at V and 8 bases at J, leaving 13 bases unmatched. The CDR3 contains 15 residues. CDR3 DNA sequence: TGTGCCAGCAGTTCGTTGACAGGGGAGGTCTTGAAGCAGTACTTC. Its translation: CASSSLTGEVLKQYF.

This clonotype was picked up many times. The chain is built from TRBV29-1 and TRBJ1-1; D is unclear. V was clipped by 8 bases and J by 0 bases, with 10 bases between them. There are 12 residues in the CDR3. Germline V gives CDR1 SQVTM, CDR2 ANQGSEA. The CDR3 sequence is CSYVPMNTEAFF. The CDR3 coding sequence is TGCAGCTATGTGCCCATGAACACTGAAGCTTTCTTT.

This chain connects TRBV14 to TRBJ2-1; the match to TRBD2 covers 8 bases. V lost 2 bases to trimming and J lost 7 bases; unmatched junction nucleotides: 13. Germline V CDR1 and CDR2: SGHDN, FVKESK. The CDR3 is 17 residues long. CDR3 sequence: CASSQFIPGLDGNEQFF. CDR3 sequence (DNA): TGTGCCAGCAGCCAATTCATACCGGGACTAGACGGAAATGAGCAGTTCTTC.

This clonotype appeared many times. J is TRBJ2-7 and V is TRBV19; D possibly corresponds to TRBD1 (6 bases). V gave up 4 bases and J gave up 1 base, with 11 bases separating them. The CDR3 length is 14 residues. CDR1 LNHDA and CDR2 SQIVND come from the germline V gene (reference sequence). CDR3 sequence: CASSTRTASYEQYF. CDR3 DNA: TGTGCCAGTAGTACCAGGACAGCGTCCTACGAGCAGTACTTC.

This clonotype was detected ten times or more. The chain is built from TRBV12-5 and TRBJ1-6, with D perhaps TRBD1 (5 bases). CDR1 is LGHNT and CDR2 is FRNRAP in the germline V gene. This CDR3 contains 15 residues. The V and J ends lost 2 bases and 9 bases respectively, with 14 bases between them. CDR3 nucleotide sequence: TGTGCTAGTGGTTTGTCCGGGACGCGATCTTCACCCCTCCACTTT. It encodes CASGLSGTRSSPLHF.

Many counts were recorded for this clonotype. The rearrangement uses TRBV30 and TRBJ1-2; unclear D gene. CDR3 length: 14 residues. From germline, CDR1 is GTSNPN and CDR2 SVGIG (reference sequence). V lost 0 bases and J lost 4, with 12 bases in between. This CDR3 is CAWSVGRKGYGYTF. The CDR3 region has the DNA TGTGCCTGGAGTGTAGGTCGGAAAGGCTATGGCTACACCTTC.

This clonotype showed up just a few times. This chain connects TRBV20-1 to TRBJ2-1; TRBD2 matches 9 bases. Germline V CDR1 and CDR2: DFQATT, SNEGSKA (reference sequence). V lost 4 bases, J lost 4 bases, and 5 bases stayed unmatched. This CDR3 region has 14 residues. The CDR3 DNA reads TGCAGTGCTAATAGCGGGAGTAGGTACAATGAGCAGTTCTTC. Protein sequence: CSANSGSRYNEQFF.

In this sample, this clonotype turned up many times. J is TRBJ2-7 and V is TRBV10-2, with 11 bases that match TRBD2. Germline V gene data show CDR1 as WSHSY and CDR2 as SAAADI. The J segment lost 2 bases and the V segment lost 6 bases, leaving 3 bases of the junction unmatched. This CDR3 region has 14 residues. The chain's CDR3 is CASRDSGRAYEQYF. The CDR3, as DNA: TGCGCCAGCAGGGATAGCGGGAGGGCCTACGAGCAGTACTTC.

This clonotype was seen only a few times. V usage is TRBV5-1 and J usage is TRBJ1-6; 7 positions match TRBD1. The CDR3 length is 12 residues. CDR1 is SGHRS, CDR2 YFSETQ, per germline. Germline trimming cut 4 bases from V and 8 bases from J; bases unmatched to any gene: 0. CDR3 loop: CASSTGDSPLHF. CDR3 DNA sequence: TGCGCCAGCAGCACAGGGGATTCACCCCTCCACTTT.